Listed below are T cell receptor beta chains from one sample, sequenced in a study of cytomegalovirus exposure and HLA in healthy donors. Repertoires were generated with immunoSEQ multiplex PCR, while TCRdb's copy carries only in-frame clones and drops some. In the table there are under 140,000 clones, roughly 87% of which are singletons. Sequencing used PBMCs. The receptor set was obtained from a woman aged 18-29 years in good health and CMV-seronegative. CDR3s include the opening cysteine and the closing phenylalanine or tryptophan. A D gene is named only where the DNA matches it firmly. Expanded clones are given a class, and other clones once, few, many or no size at all.

D: -; size: -; J: TRBJ2-5; V: TRBV6-1; DNA: TGTGCCAGCAGTGAACCCAGCCAAGAGACCCAGTACTTC; CDR3: CASSEPSQETQYF
D: -; size: -; J: TRBJ2-6; V: TRBV7-2; DNA: TGTGCCAGCAGCTTAGATTTTGGCGGTTCTGGGGCCAACGTCCTGACTTTC; CDR3: CASSLDFGGSGANVLTF
D: -; size: many; J: TRBJ1-2; V: TRBV18; DNA: TGTGCCAGCTCACCAACAAACAGGCCGTCGGGTGGCTACACCTTC; CDR3: CASSPTNRPSGGYTF
D: -; size: -; J: TRBJ2-7; V: TRBV6-4; DNA: TGTGCCAGCAGTGAACTCTACGAGCAGTACTTC; CDR3: CASSELYEQYF
D: TRBD2; size: -; J: TRBJ2-7; V: TRBV7-2; DNA: TGTGCCAGCAGTGGACTAGCGGGGGAGCAGTACTTC; CDR3: CASSGLAGEQYF
D: TRBD1; size: -; J: TRBJ1-2; V: TRBV13; DNA: TGTGCCAGCAGCATAAGTTTGGGACAGGGGGTGTTCGATGGCTACACCTTC; CDR3: CASSISLGQGVFDGYTF
D: -; size: -; J: TRBJ2-7; V: TRBV29-1; DNA: TGCAGCGTTGAAGATCGGCAGGGTACGAACGAGCAGTACTTC; CDR3: CSVEDRQGTNEQYF
D: -; size: -; J: TRBJ2-1; V: TRBV7-2; DNA: TGTGCCAGCAGCCGTCTAGCTCGGACTGTGTCTTACGAGCAGTTCTTC; CDR3: CASSRLARTVSYEQFF
D: -; size: -; J: TRBJ1-2; V: TRBV9; DNA: TGTGCCAGCAGCTCGACAGACAACTATGGCTACACCTTC; CDR3: CASSSTDNYGYTF
D: -; size: -; J: TRBJ2-7; V: TRBV27; DNA: TGTGCCAGCAGTCCCCGGACAAGAAGCTCCTACGAGCAGTACTTC; CDR3: CASSPRTRSSYEQYF
D: -; size: -; J: TRBJ1-1; V: TRBV7-8; DNA: TGTGCCAGCAGCTTACGAGGGCACACTGAAGCTTTCTTT; CDR3: CASSLRGHTEAFF
D: -; size: -; J: TRBJ1-4; V: TRBV4-1; DNA: TGCGCCAGCAGCCAAGAATTCCGGAGGGGTGAAAAACTGTTTTTT; CDR3: CASSQEFRRGEKLFF
D: -; size: -; J: TRBJ2-7; V: TRBV7-2; DNA: TGTGCCAGCAGCTCTTTCTCAGGGCGGGAGCAGTACTTC; CDR3: CASSSFSGREQYF
D: -; size: -; J: TRBJ1-3; V: TRBV13; DNA: TGTGCCAGCATGGGACTGAACTCTGGAAACACCATATATTTT; CDR3: CASMGLNSGNTIYF
D: TRBD1; size: -; J: TRBJ1-1; V: TRBV5-4; DNA: TGTGCCAGCAGCTTACAGGGGACGAACACTGAAGCTTTCTTT; CDR3: CASSLQGTNTEAFF
D: -; size: -; J: TRBJ1-2; V: TRBV4-1; DNA: TGCGCCAGCAGCTCACTAGGCCTAGAGGGCTATGGCTACACCTTC; CDR3: CASSSLGLEGYGYTF
D: -; size: -; J: TRBJ2-7; V: TRBV2; DNA: TGTGCCAGCAGTTTACAGGTCTCCTACGAGCAGTACTTC; CDR3: CASSLQVSYEQYF
D: -; size: once; J: TRBJ2-3; V: TRBV23-1; DNA: TGCGCCAGCAGTCAATCTCATCTGCGGGACAGAAGATACACAGATACGCAGTATTTT; CDR3: CASSQSHLRDRRYTDTQYF
D: -; size: -; J: TRBJ2-7; V: TRBV7-9; DNA: TGTGCCAGCAGCTTAGCCCAGGGTGGAAGGGAGCAGTACTTC; CDR3: CASSLAQGGREQYF
D: -; size: once; J: TRBJ2-5; V: TRBV29-1; DNA: TGCAGCGGTCGAGTGCGCAAAGAGACCCAGTACTTC; CDR3: CSGRVRKETQYF
D: -; size: -; J: TRBJ1-4; V: TRBV5-4; DNA: TGTGCCAGCGGCACGGGAGGGGCTAATGAAAAACTGTTTTTT; CDR3: CASGTGGANEKLFF
D: TRBD1; size: -; J: TRBJ2-2; V: TRBV15; DNA: TGTGCCACCCTACGAGTCGGACAGGGGGAATGGGGGGAGCTGTTTTTT; CDR3: CATLRVGQGEWGELFF
D: TRBD2; size: -; J: TRBJ2-1; V: TRBV30; DNA: TGTGCCTGGAGTCCGACGGGACTAGCGGGGATTAATGAGCAGTTCTTC; CDR3: CAWSPTGLAGINEQFF
D: -; size: -; J: TRBJ1-1; V: TRBV6-5; DNA: TGTGCCAGCAGTTACTCGCGGGGTAAGAACACTGAAGCTTTCTTT; CDR3: CASSYSRGKNTEAFF
D: -; size: -; J: TRBJ1-4; V: TRBV30; DNA: TGTGCCTGGAGTAGGAGGGGCGCGGCTAATGAAAAACTGTTTTTT; CDR3: CAWSRRGAANEKLFF
D: TRBD2; size: -; J: TRBJ2-1; V: TRBV6-5; DNA: TGTGCCAGCAGGTCTAGCGGGAAGCCCTACAATGAGCAGTTCTTC; CDR3: CASRSSGKPYNEQFF